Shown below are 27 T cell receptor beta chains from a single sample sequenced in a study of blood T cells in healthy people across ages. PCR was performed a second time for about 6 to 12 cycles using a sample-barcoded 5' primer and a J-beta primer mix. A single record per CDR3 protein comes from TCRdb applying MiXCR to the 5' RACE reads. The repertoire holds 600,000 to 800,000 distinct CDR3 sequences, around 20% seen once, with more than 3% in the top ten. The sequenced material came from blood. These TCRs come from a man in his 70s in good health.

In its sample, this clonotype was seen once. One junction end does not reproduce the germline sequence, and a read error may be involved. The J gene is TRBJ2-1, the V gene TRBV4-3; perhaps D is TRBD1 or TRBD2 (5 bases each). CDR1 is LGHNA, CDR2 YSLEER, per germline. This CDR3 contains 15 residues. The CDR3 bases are TGCGCCAGCAGCCAAGTGCCGCCAGGGACCCACGAGCGGTACTTC. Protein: CASSQVPPGTHERYF.

The CDR3 protein is CASSYGQGRRRVNTIYF. The DNA of the CDR3 is TGCGCCAGCAGTTATGGACAGGGGCGCCGACGGGTGAACACCATATATTTT. This chain connects TRBV4-1 to TRBJ1-3; 9 bases map to TRBD1. Germline V lookup: CDR1 MGHRA, CDR2 YSYEKL. Trimming at V came to 6 bases and at J to 7 bases, leaving 16 bases not matched to a gene. The CDR3 spans 17 residues.

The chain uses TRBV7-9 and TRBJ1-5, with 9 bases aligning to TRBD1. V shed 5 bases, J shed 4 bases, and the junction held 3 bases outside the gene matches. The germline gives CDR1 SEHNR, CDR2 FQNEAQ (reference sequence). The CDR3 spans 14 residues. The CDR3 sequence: CASSRDRVNQPQHF. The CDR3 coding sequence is TGTGCCAGCAGCCGGGACAGGGTAAATCAGCCCCAGCATTTT. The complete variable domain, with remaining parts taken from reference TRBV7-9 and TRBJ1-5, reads DTGVSQNPRHKITKRGQNVTFRCDPISEHNRLYWYRQTLGQGPEFLTYFQNEAQLEKSRLLSDRFSAERPKGSFSTLEIQRTEQGDSAMYLCASSRDRVNQPQHFGDGTRLSIL.

CDR3: CASSHPSGANVLTF. The CDR3 DNA is TGTGCCAGCAGCCACCCGTCTGGGGCCAACGTCCTGACTTTC. The chain combines TRBV4-2 with TRBJ2-6; D remains ambiguous. This CDR3 contains 14 residues. Germline V lookup: CDR1 LGHNA, CDR2 YNFKEQ. V lost 3 bases, J lost 1 base, and 4 bases lay in between.

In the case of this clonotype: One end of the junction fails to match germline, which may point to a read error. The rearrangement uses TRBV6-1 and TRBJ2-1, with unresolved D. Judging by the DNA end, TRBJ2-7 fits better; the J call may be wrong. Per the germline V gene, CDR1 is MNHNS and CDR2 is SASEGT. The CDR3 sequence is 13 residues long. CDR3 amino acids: CASSVKESCEQYF. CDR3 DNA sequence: TGTGCCAGCAGTGTCAAGGAGTCCTGCGAGCAGTACTTC.

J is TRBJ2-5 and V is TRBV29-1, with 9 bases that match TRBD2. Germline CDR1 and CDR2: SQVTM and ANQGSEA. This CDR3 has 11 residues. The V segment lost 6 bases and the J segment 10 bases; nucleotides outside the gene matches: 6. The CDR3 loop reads CSVTGGGVQYF. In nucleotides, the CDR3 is TGCAGCGTCACCGGCGGGGGGGTCCAGTACTTC.

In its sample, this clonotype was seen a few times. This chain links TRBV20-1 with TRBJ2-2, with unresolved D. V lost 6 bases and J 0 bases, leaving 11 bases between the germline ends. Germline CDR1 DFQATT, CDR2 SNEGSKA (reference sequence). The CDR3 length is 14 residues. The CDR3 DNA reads TGCAGTGCCGAGACCCACGCGAACACCGGGGAGCTGTTTTTT. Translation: CSAETHANTGELFF.

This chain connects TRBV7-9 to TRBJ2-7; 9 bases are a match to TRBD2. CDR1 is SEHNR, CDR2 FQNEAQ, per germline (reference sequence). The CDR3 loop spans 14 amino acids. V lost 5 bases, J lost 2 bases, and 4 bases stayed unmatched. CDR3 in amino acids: CASSARTSAYEQYF. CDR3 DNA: TGTGCCAGCAGCGCCCGGACTAGCGCCTACGAGCAGTACTTC.

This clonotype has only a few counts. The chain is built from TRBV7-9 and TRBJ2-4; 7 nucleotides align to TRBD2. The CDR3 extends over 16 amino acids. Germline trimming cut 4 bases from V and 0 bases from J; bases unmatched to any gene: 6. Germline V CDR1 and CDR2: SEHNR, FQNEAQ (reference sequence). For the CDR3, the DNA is TGTGCCAGCAGCTCCGGGACTACATTAGCCAAAAACATTCAGTACTTC. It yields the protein CASSSGTTLAKNIQYF.

The CDR3 DNA sequence: TGTGCCAGCAGCTTTCTAGCGGGCTATCAAGAGACCCAGTACTTC. It yields the protein CASSFLAGYQETQYF. The chain employs TRBV7-6 and TRBJ2-5, with TRBD2 matching 8 bases. Germline V CDR1 and CDR2: SGHVS, FNYEAQ. The CDR3 totals 15 residues. Trimming at V came to 3 bases and at J to 2 bases, leaving 5 bases not matched to a gene.

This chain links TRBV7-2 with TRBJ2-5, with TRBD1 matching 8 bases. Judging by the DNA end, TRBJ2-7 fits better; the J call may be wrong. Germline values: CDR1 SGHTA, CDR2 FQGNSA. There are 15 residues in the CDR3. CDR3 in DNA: TGTGCCAGCAAATCAACAGGGGGACTTCCAAACGAGCAGTACTTC. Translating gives CASKSTGGLPNEQYF.

The CDR3 spells CASSFSRRIGGYTF. The CDR3 DNA reads as TGTGCCAGCAGCTTTAGTCGCAGAATCGGTGGCTACACCTTC. The chain combines TRBV11-2 with TRBJ1-2, with D unclear. The ends were cut back, 3 bases at V and 7 bases at J, with 15 bases in the middle. This CDR3 has 14 amino acids. Germline values: CDR1 SGHAT, CDR2 FQNNGV.

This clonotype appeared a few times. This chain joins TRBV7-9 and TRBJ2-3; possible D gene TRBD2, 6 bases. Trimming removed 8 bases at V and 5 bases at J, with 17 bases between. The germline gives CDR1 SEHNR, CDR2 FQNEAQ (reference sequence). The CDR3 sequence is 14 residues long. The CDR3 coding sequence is TGTGCCAGCGGTACGCGGGATTGGGTAGATACGCAGTATTTT. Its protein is CASGTRDWVDTQYF.

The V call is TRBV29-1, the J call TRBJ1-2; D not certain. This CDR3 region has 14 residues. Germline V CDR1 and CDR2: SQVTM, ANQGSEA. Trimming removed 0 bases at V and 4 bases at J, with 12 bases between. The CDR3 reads CSVEDFNLGYGYTF. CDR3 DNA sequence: TGCAGCGTTGAAGATTTTAACCTGGGCTATGGCTACACCTTC.

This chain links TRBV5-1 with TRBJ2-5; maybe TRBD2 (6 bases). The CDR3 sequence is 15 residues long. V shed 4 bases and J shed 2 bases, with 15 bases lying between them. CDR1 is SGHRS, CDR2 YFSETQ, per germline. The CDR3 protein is CASSLGPGSQETQYF. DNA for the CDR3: TGCGCCAGCAGCCTTGGTCCCGGGAGTCAAGAGACCCAGTACTTC.

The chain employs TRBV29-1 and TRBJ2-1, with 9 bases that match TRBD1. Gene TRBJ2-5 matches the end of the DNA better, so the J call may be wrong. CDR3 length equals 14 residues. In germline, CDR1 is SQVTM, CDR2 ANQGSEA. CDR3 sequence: CSVDWTGALETQYF. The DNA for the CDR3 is TGCAGCGTCGATTGGACAGGGGCTTTGGAGACCCAGTACTTC.

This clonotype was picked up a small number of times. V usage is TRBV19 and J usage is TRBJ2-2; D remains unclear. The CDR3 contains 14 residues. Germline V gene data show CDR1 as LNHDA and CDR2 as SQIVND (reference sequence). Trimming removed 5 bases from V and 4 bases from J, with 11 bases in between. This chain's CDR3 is CASSYLGRTGELFF. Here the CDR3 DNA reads TGTGCCAGTAGTTACCTGGGCCGCACCGGGGAGCTGTTTTTT.

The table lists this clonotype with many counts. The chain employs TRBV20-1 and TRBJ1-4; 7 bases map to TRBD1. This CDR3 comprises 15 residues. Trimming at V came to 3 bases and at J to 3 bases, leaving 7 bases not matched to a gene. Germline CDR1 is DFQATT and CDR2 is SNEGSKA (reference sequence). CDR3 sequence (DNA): TGCAGTGCTAGTCCGAGGGGGCGAGCTAATGAAAAACTGTTTTTT. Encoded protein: CSASPRGRANEKLFF.

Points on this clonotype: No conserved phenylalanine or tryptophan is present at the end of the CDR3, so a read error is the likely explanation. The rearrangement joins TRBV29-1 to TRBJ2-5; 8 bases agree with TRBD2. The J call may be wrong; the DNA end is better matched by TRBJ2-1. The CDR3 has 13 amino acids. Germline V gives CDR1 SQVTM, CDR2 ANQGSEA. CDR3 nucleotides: TGCAGCGTTGACGGGAGGGACCTGGATGAGCAGTTCCTC. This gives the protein CSVDGRDLDEQFL.

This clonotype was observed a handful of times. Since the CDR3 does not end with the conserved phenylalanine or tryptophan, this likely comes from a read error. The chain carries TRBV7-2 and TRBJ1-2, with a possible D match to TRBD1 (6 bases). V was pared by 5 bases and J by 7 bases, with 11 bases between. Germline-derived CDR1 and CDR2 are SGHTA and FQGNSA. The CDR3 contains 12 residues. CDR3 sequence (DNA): TGTGCCAGCAGCGTGACAGGCCCTGGCTACACCCTC. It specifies CASSVTGPGYTL.

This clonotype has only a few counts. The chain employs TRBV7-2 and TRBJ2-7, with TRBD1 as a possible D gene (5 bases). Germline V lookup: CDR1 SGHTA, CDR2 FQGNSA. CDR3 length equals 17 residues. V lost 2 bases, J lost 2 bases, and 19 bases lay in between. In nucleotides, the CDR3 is TGTGCCAGCAGCTTAAATTGGGGCAGGAGAAGCACCTACGAGCAGTACTTC. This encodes CASSLNWGRRSTYEQYF.

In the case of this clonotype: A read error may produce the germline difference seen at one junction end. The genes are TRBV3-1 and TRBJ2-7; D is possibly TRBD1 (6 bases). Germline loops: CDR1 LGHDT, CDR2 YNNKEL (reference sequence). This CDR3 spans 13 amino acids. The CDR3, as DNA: TGTGCCAGCAGCCAACGGGACAACTACGTGCAGTACTTC. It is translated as CASSQRDNYVQYF.

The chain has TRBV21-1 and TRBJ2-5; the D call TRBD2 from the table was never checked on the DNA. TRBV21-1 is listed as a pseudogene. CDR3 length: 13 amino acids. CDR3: CASSSAERETQYF. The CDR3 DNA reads TGTGCCAGCAGCAGTGCGGAGAGGGAGACCCAGTACTTC.

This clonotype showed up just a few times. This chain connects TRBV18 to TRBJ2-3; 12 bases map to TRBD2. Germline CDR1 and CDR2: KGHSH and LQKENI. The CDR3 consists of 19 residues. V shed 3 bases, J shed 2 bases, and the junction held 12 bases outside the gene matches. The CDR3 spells CASSPRPSGRAVNTDTQYF. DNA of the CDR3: TGTGCCAGCTCACCGCGTCCTAGCGGGAGGGCCGTAAACACAGATACGCAGTATTTT.

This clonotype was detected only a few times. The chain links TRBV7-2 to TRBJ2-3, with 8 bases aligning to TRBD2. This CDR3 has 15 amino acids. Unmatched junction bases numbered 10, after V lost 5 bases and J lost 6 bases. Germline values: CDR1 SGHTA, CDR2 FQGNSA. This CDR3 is CASSPSGGRRDTQYF. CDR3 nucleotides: TGTGCCAGCAGCCCGTCGGGCGGGAGGCGGGATACGCAGTATTTT.

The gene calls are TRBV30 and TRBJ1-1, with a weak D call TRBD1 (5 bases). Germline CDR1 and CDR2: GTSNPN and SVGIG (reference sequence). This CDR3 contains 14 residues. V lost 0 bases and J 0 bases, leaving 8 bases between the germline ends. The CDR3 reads CAWSVPGMNTEAFF. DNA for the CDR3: TGTGCCTGGAGTGTTCCAGGGATGAACACTGAAGCTTTCTTT.

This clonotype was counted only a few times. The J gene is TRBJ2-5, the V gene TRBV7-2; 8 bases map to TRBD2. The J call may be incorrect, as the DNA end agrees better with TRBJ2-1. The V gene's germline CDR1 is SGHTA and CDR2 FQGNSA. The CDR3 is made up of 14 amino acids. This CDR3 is CASSTGGVLGEQFF. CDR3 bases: TGTGCCAGCAGCACCGGGGGGGTGTTAGGTGAGCAGTTCTTC.